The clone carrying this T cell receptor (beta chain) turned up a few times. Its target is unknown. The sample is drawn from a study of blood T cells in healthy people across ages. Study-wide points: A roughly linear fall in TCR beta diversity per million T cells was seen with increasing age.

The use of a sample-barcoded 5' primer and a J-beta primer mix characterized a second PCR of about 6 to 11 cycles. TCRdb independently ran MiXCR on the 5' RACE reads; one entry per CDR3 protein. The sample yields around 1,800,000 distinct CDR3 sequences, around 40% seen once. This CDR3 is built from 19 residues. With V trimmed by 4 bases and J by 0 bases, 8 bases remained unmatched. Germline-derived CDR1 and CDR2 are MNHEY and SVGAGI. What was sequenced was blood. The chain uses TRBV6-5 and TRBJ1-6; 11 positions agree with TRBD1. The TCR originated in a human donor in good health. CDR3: CASSFGQGAEFSYNSPLHF. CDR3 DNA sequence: TGTGCCAGCAGTTTTGGACAGGGGGCGGAATTCTCCTATAATTCACCCCTCCACTTT.